This entry features one TCR beta chain sequence. What it binds is unknown. The data originate from a study of cytomegalovirus exposure and HLA in healthy donors. The CDR3 is made up of 16 amino acids. V lost 1 base, J lost 4 bases, and 6 bases stayed unmatched. Germline V gene sequence: CDR1 SGHNT, CDR2 YENEEA. Study results and limitations: It was 150 to 200 TCR beta chains that were listed as cytomegalovirus-associated. According to a subsequent analysis, TCR clusters from the first cohort were inclined to appear together in the 120 validation repertoires. In vitro confirmation showed a few CMV-associated chains to be CMV antigen specific. According to reports, the classifier identified cytomegalovirus status with high specificity and sensitivity.

Assay used: immunoSEQ multiplex PCR; TCRdb lists only in-frame clones, some missing. The sample lists 200,000 to 300,000 clones, 90% occurring once. The sample was PBMCs. This receptor was identified in a woman aged 25 to 45 in good health and CMV-seronegative. The chain links TRBV11-3 to TRBJ2-3; 9 bases fit TRBD2. CDR3 coding DNA: TGTGCCAGCAGCTTAGGCGCGGGAGGGGGGTCAGATACGCAGTATTTT. This codes for CASSLGAGGGSDTQYF.